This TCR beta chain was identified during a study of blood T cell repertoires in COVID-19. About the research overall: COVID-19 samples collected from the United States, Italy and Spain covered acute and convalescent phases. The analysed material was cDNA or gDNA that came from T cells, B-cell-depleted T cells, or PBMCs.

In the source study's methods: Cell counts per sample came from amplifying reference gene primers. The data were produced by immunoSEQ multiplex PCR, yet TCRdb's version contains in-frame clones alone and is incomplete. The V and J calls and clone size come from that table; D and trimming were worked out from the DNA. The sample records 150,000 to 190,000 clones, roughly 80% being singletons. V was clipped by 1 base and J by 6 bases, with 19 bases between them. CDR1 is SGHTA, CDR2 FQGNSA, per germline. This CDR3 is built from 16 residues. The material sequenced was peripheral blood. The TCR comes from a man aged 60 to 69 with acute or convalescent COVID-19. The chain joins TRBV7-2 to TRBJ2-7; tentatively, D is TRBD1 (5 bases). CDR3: CASSLVPNTQVGEQYF. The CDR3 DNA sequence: TGTGCCAGCAGCTTAGTCCCGAACACACAGGTCGGCGAGCAGTACTTC.